This T cell receptor beta chain was sequenced during a study of lymphopenia after photon versus proton radiotherapy. Study-wide points: After the lymphocyte nadir, photon-treated repertoires showed oligoclonal expansion, especially of CD8+ Temra cells.

The CDR3 runs 15 residues. Germline values: CDR1 SGHRS, CDR2 YFSETQ. The V end lost 0 bases, the J end lost 0 bases, and 10 bases lay between the germline ends. The data were produced by immunoSEQ multiplex PCR, yet TCRdb's version contains in-frame clones alone and is incomplete. The sample consists of roughly 30,000 clones, roughly 89% of them appearing once. Concerning this clone: Its antigen is currently unknown.

The chain carries TRBV5-1 and TRBJ2-7; D is perhaps TRBD1 (5 bases). This TCR derives from a woman in her sixties or seventies with cholangiocarcinoma. Some clones in this sample may be carry-over from other donors' samples. Sequences were derived from peripheral blood, sampled from a patient treated with proton-based radiotherapy. Here the CDR3 DNA reads TGCGCCAGCAGCTTGGTTCCAGACAGCTCCTACGAGCAGTACTTC. Translation: CASSLVPDSSYEQYF.